This TCR beta chain was identified during a study of identifying expanded T cells in peripheral blood. General study points: Over two and four weeks, about 15 and 19 clones changed, versus more than 1 between replicates.

Collection occurred without any documented infections or immune events in donors. About this clone itself: Its matching antigen is unknown.

Sequenced by immunoSEQ multiplex PCR; TCRdb stores in-frame clones only, minus some. The data hold about 81,000 clones, with 84% observed a single time. Germline trimming cut 2 bases from V and 8 bases from J; bases unmatched to any gene: 12. Germline loops: CDR1 ENHRY, CDR2 SYGVKD. The CDR3 is 16 amino acids. The sequence was obtained from a person aged 18 to 69 in good health. Source material: blood. V and J are TRBV10-3 and TRBJ1-2; 9 bases agree with TRBD1. This CDR3 reads CAISELPGQGRSGYTF. The CDR3 DNA is TGTGCCATCAGTGAGCTACCGGGACAGGGAAGAAGCGGCTACACCTTC.